This TCR beta chain was obtained from a study of neurological immune-mediated disorders. Trimming took 6 bases from V and 3 from J, leaving 19 bases between them. Per the germline V gene, CDR1 is SGHRS and CDR2 is YFSETQ. The length of the CDR3 is 15 residues. This clonotype has at least ten counts. Per sequencing run, 15-18 subjects together gave over 170 million TCR-beta sequences. TCRdb reanalysed the 5' RACE reads using MiXCR and keeps one entry per CDR3 protein. The table lists about 20,000 distinct CDR3 sequences, 8% to 13% of them singletons, with roughly 21% in the top ten. For the unsorted libraries, 2 million PBMCs stored at -80 C served as input.

The chain joins TRBV5-1 to TRBJ2-7; perhaps TRBD2 as D (5 bases). The sequenced sample consisted of PBMCs. This sequence was found in a woman between 55 and 75 years old with HTLV-1-associated myelopathy (HAM/TSP). The CDR3 nucleotides read TGCGCCAGCAAGGTTGGCGGGCAGGCTGTCTACGAGCAGTACTTC. Encoded protein: CASKVGGQAVYEQYF.